This T cell receptor beta chain was identified during a study of shared clonotypes between healthy human individuals. The overall study: Per-donor plates numbered three CD4 naive, three CD4 memory, two CD8 naive and one CD8 memory. General study findings and limits: Rarefaction revealed incomplete sorted-subset sequencing despite large depth.

The germline gives CDR1 SGHTA, CDR2 FQGNSA. The CDR3 is 15 amino acids. The ends lost 5 bases at V and 4 bases at J; junction bases unmatched: 11. Points on this clone: What it binds is unknown.

Measured with immunoSEQ multiplex PCR; TCRdb has only the in-frame clones, and not every one. The data show over 2,000,000 clones, with around 93% seen just once and over 1.5% held by the top ten. CD45RO-negative, CCR7-selected cells formed the naive CD8 fraction, which excluded terminally differentiated effector memory CD45RA+ cells. The sample comprised naive CD8+ T cells from PBMCs. The V and J genes are TRBV7-2 and TRBJ2-7; 7 bases are shared with TRBD1. This clonotype originated in a man aged 18 to 29 in good health. Some clones in this sample may be carry-over from other donors' samples. The chain's CDR3 is CASSPRDSDFYEQYF. The CDR3 DNA reads as TGTGCCAGCAGCCCCCGGGACAGCGATTTTTACGAGCAGTACTTC.